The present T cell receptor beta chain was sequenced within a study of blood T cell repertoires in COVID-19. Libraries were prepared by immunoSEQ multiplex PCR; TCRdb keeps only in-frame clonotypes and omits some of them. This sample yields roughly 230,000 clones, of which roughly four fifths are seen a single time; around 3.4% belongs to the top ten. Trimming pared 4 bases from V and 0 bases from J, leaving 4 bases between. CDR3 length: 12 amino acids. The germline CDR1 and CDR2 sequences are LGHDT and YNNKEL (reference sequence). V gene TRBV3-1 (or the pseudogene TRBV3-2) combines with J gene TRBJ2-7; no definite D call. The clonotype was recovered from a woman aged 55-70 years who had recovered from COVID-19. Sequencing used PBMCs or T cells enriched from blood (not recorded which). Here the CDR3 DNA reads TGTGCCAGCAGCCGCGACTCCTACGAGCAGTACTTC. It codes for CASSRDSYEQYF.